The sequence of this TCR beta chain was determined in a study of blood T cell repertoires in COVID-19 (TCRdb year 2020). In terms of the full investigation: Samples from collaborators originated in the United States, Italy and Spain and spanned both the acute and convalescent phases of COVID-19. The prospective study material was composed of cDNA or gDNA derived from T cells, B-cell-depleted T cells, or PBMCs. Deeply sampled blood TCRbeta repertoires from subjects exposed to, actively infected with, or recovered from COVID-19 were included in the dataset. The repertoires were released in a freely available public database meant as a resource for research on the immune response to SARS-CoV-2. The samples were drawn from the first 160 participants of the ongoing ImmuneRACE study and from 950 to 1,500 subjects provided by 6 global collaborators. A de-identified subject ID, COVID-19 status, age in years and sex were almost always included in the sample metadata. HLA class I and class II types, where available, came from metadata supplied by the sample provider rather than from assay-based typing.

Study-wide conclusions, independent of this receptor: How much clinical and demographic metadata was included differed by source and by participant, and the metadata was provided uncurated.

Between the V and J ends, shortened by 0 bases and 8 bases respectively, the junction contains 14 bases. CDR1 is given as SGHAT and CDR2 as FQNNGV, both from the germline V gene. Taken from cysteine to phenylalanine, the CDR3 has 15 residues. The CDR3 DNA has 45 bases and is translated from base 1. Each collaborating institution followed its own protocols to collect whole blood in K2EDTA tubes. Collaborator samples were shipped for TCRbeta analysis as frozen whole blood, isolated PBMCs, or DNA extracted from either sample type. TCRbeta CDR3 regions were amplified from genomic DNA by means of the immunoSEQ Assay, a bias-controlled multiplex PCR. The source study handled its data this way. Nucleated cell counts per sample were estimated from amplification of reference gene primers within the assay. Sequence reads were collapsed and filtered to measure the absolute abundance of every unique TCRbeta CDR3 rearrangement. For each sample, productive Simpson clonality was calculated as the square root of Simpson's diversity index across productive rearrangements. TCRdb's version of the immuneACCESS table is confined to in-frame rearrangements and falls short of the full clone set. An unresolved V gene accounts for under half of the shortfall where checked; the remainder is of unknown origin. V, J and clone size reflect that table, while D and trimming were determined from the DNA. The sample table shows roughly 45,000 clones, and around 86% are seen once. Jointly, the top ten make up more than 6.5% of the sample.

Turning to this clone: No cognate antigen has been identified for it. One base away there is no much larger clone; base qualities are not given.

This TCR was sampled from a man in his 60s with active COVID-19. The sequence joins TRBV11-2 to TRBJ2-4, with TRBD1 as a weak D call on 5 bases. Sample: peripheral blood. The encoded CDR3 is CASSLDPGSVDIQYF. The nucleotides are TGTGCCAGCAGCTTAGACCCAGGGTCGGTTGACATTCAGTACTTC.